Listed below are T cell receptor beta chains from one sample, sequenced in a study of Ad26.COV2.S vaccination and SARS-CoV-2 variants. Here immunoSEQ multiplex PCR was the method, and the copy in TCRdb shows in-frame clones only, minus some. The sample has some 300,000 clones; around 84% are singletons. The sample here was peripheral blood, taken in a trial of Ad26.COV2.S vaccine versus placebo. The receptor source for this set is a person aged 18 to 65 who received the Ad26.COV2.S COVID-19 vaccine or a placebo. CDR3s include the opening cysteine and the closing phenylalanine or tryptophan. Each record gives: J gene, V gene, clone size, D gene, CDR3 DNA, CDR3 protein. The D gene is left open where the match is weak. Some rows have no size entry. The others give once, few or many, or a class for an expanded clone.

TRBJ1-2 TRBV6-2/TRBV6-3 - - TGTGCCAGCAGCCCCGGGACTTATGGCTACACCTTC CASSPGTYGYTF
TRBJ2-1 TRBV4-1 - - TGCGCCAGCAGCCTCCCAGCCGGACGGGGGACACAGAGCTCCTACAATGAGCAGTTCTTC CASSLPAGRGTQSSYNEQFF
TRBJ2-1 TRBV5-4 - - TGTGCCAGCAGCTTTAAGGGGGGAGAGCAGTTCTTC CASSFKGGEQFF
TRBJ2-5 TRBV18 - - TGTGCCAGCTCACCTTATCAGGGGAATCAAGAGACCCAGTACTTC CASSPYQGNQETQYF
TRBJ2-3 TRBV9 - - TGTGCCAGCAGCGTAGGCCCCAGCACAGATACGCAGTATTTT CASSVGPSTDTQYF
TRBJ1-6 TRBV27 - - TGTGCCAGCAGTAATACCGGGAACTATAATTCACCCCTCCACTTT CASSNTGNYNSPLHF
TRBJ1-2 TRBV3-1/TRBV3-2 once - TGTGCCAGCAGCCAAGGGGGCGGGGGATCCTATGGCTACACCTTC CASSQGGGGSYGYTF
TRBJ2-3 TRBV14 once - TGTGCCAGCAGCCAACTCGGGACAAGTTTAGATACGCAGTATTTT CASSQLGTSLDTQYF
TRBJ1-5 TRBV20-1 - - TGCAGTGCTAGTCCCCCCTACAGAGAGAATCAGCCCCAGCATTTT CSASPPYRENQPQHF
TRBJ1-2 TRBV2 - TRBD1 TGTGCCTTCCCAAAGGGGGACAGGGGAAAGTACTACACCTTC CAFPKGDRGKYYTF
TRBJ2-1 TRBV7-9 - TRBD1 TGTGCCAGCAGCAGGGACAGGGGGCTAGTCATGAACAATGAGCAGTTCTTC CASSRDRGLVMNNEQFF
TRBJ2-5 TRBV11-2 - TRBD2 TGTGCCAGCACCCCACCTCGGGGGGGGGAAGGCCAAGAGACCCAGTACTTC CASTPPRGGEGQETQYF
TRBJ1-1 TRBV6-6 - - TGTGCCAGCAGAACCAAGTCCGCGGGAAACACTGAAGCTTTCTTT CASRTKSAGNTEAFF
TRBJ1-6 TRBV9 - - TGTGCCAGCAGCCCCGATGGGTGGGTCGATAATTCACCCCTCCACTTT CASSPDGWVDNSPLHF
TRBJ2-1 TRBV4-1 - TRBD1 TGCGCCAGCAGACCTTCCGGGACAGTAACCTACAATGAGCAGTTCTTC CASRPSGTVTYNEQFF
TRBJ2-1 TRBV2 - - TGTGCCAGCACCCGATCCTTCACAGTACATGAGCAGTTCTTC CASTRSFTVHEQFF
TRBJ2-3 TRBV25-1 - TRBD2 TGTGCCACCACGAGCGGGGGGGGTCGAAATAGCACAGATACGCAGTATTTT CATTSGGGRNSTDTQYF
TRBJ2-7 TRBV23-1 - - TGCGCCAGCAGTCAAAGTCCCGACAGGGAGCGGGCCCCCCGCCCCTACGAGCAGTACTTC CASSQSPDRERAPRPYEQYF
TRBJ1-6 TRBV30 - - TGTGCCTGGAGAAACGGCGATGGGGATAATTCACCCCTCCACTTT CAWRNGDGDNSPLHF
TRBJ2-1 TRBV19 - - TGTGCCAGTAGTACAAAGCGGGCAGGCCCCTACAATGAGCAGTTCTTC CASSTKRAGPYNEQFF
TRBJ2-7 TRBV10-3 - - TGTGCCATCAGTGATGGGGCAGGGAGACGGTACGAGCAGTACTTC CAISDGAGRRYEQYF
TRBJ1-2 TRBV28 - TRBD1 TGTGCCAGCAGTTTTATCTTTGGACAGGGGGTTGGCTATGGCTACACCTTC CASSFIFGQGVGYGYTF
TRBJ2-1 TRBV5-5 - - TGTGCCAGCAGCTTGCGGGACCCGAAATACAATGAGCAGTTCTTC CASSLRDPKYNEQFF
TRBJ2-3 TRBV4-3 - TRBD2 TGCGCCAGCAGCCAAGATGCGGGGGGCCCACCGGGCACAGATACGCAGTATTTT CASSQDAGGPPGTDTQYF
TRBJ1-6 TRBV2 - TRBD1 TGTGCCAGCAGAAAGACAGGGGACTATAATTCACCCCTCCACTTT CASRKTGDYNSPLHF
TRBJ2-6 TRBV5-4 - - TGTGCCAGCAGCTTGGGACAGGCCGGGGCCAACGTCCTGACTTTC CASSLGQAGANVLTF
TRBJ2-2 TRBV6-6 few - TGTGCCAGCAGTTACCCCGTGGACACACACACCGGGGAGCTGTTTTTT CASSYPVDTHTGELFF